This is a list of T cell receptor beta chains from one sample in a study of graft-versus-host responses after intestinal transplantation. Antigens of these TCRs are unknown. Some clones are missing from TCRdb's copy, which holds only in-frame ones; the method was immunoSEQ multiplex PCR. The sample holds about 50,000 clones, 80% to 95% seen once. The starting material was unstimulated CD4+ T cells sorted from spleen or lymph node cells, obtained before transplant. These receptor sequences come from a human donor who was the organ donor for an intestinal transplant. CDR3s include the opening cysteine and the closing phenylalanine or tryptophan. The D gene is left open where the match is weak. Clone size is stated in some rows and not others, as once, few, many or a class when expanded.

J | D | V | size | length | CDR3 | DNA
TRBJ2-1 | TRBD2 | TRBV7-3 | - | 16 | CASSLATSGGADEQFF | TGTGCCAGCAGCTTAGCCACTAGCGGGGGGGCGGATGAGCAGTTCTTC
TRBJ2-1 | TRBD1 | TRBV7-9 | - | 18 | CASSLGGETGAPYNEQFF | TGTGCCAGCAGCTTAGGTGGGGAGACAGGGGCCCCTTACAATGAGCAGTTCTTC
TRBJ1-4 | TRBD1 | TRBV28 | - | 16 | CASSLFVGQGNEKLFF | TGTGCCAGCAGTTTATTCGTGGGACAGGGGAATGAAAAACTGTTTTTT
TRBJ2-3 | TRBD1 | TRBV7-6 | - | 14 | CASSPHRGEDTQYF | TGTGCCAGCAGCCCTCACAGGGGGGAAGATACGCAGTATTTT
TRBJ2-3 | TRBD2 | TRBV9 | - | 16 | CASSSTSGASTDTQYF | TGTGCCAGCAGCTCGACTAGCGGGGCTAGCACAGATACGCAGTATTTT
TRBJ2-7 | TRBD2 | TRBV5-6 | once | 16 | CASSTPSGRAVHEQYF | TGTGCCAGCAGCACCCCGAGCGGGAGGGCCGTCCACGAGCAGTACTTC
TRBJ1-6 | - | TRBV27 | once | 14 | CASSFRLGYSPLHF | TGTGCCAGCAGTTTTCGATTGGGATATTCACCCCTCCACTTT
TRBJ1-5 | - | TRBV6-5 | - | 14 | CASSESVGYQPQHF | TGTGCCAGCAGTGAAAGTGTCGGTTATCAGCCCCAGCATTTT
TRBJ1-5 | - | TRBV28 | - | 15 | CASSLEGIGNQPQHF | TGTGCCAGCAGTTTAGAAGGGATCGGCAATCAGCCCCAGCATTTT
TRBJ2-7 | - | TRBV23-1 | - | 12 | CASSLKSYEQYF | TGCGCCAGCAGTCTTAAGTCTTACGAGCAGTACTTC
TRBJ2-1 | TRBD2 | TRBV7-9 | - | 15 | CASSLGLAIYNEQFF | TGTGCCAGCAGCTTAGGACTAGCGATATACAATGAGCAGTTCTTC
TRBJ2-2 | TRBD1 | TRBV27 | once | 19 | CASSLSPGTGVFNTGELFF | TGTGCCAGTAGTTTATCGCCCGGGACAGGGGTTTTCAACACCGGGGAGCTGTTTTTT